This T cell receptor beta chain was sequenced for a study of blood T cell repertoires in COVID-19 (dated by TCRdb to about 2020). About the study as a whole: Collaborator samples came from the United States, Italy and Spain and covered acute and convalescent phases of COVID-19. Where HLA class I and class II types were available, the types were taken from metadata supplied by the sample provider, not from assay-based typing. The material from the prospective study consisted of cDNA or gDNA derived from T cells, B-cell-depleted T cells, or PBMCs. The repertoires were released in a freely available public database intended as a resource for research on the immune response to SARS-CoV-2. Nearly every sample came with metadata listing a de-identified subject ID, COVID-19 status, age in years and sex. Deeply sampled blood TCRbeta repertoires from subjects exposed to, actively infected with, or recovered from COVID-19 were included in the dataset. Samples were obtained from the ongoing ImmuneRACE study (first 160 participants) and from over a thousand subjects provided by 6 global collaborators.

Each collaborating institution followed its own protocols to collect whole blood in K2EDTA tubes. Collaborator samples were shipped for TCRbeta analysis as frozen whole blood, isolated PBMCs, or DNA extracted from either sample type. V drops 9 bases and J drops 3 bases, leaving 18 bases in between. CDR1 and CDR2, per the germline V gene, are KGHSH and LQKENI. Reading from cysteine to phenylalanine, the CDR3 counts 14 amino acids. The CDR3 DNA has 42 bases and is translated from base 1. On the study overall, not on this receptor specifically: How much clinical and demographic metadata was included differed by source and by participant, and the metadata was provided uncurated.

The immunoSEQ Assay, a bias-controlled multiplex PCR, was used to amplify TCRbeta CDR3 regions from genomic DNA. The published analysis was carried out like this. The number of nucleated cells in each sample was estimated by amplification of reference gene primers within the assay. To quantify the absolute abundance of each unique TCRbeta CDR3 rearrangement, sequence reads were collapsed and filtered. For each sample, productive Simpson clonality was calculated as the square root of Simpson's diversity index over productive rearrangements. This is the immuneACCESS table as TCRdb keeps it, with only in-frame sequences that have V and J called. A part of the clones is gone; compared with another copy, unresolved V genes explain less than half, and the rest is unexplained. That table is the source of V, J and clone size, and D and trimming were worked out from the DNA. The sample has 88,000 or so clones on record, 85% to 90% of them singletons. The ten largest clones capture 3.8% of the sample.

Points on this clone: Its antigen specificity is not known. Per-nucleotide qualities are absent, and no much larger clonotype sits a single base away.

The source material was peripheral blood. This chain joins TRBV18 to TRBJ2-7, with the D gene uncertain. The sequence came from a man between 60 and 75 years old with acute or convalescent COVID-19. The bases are TGTGCCAGTACACCCACTGCGGTGAGCTACGAGCAGTACTTC. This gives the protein CASTPTAVSYEQYF.